The 27 T cell receptor beta chains listed next were all sequenced from one sample in a study of T cells in narcolepsy. The assay was immunoSEQ multiplex PCR, and TCRdb's table has in-frame clones only and misses some. The sample lists 25,000 to 35,000 clones; around 83% were seen once. Source material: memory (CD45RA-) CD4+ T cells from blood. Every receptor here comes from a human donor in good health.

V is TRBV10-3 and J is TRBJ2-1; 8 nucleotides align to TRBD1. V dropped 4 bases and J dropped 13; count of bases not matched to a gene: 6. CDR1 and CDR2 from the germline V gene are ENHRY and SYGVKD. The CDR3 length is 12 residues. In nucleotides, the CDR3 is TGTGCCATCAGTGGAAACAGGGGGGACCAGTTCTTC. This gives the protein CAISGNRGDQFF.

This clone has a single count. The CDR3 DNA sequence: TGTGCCAGCAGTTTCGACAGGGGGCAGGGTGGCTACACCTTC. This gives the protein CASSFDRGQGGYTF. The chain couples TRBV28 to TRBJ1-2; TRBD1 agrees at 10 bases. Germline CDR1 MDHEN, CDR2 SYDVKM. V shed 3 bases, J shed 7 bases, and the junction held 5 bases outside the gene matches. CDR3 length: 14 residues.

The gene calls are TRBV18 and TRBJ1-3; D uncertain. CDR1 is KGHSH, CDR2 LQKENI, per germline. The CDR3 length is 16 residues. V was pared by 3 bases and J by 0 bases, with 12 bases between. CDR3 residues: CASSPPGGGSGNTIYF. CDR3 nucleotide sequence: TGTGCCAGCTCACCCCCCGGAGGCGGCTCTGGAAACACCATATATTTT.

This chain links TRBV5-6 with TRBJ1-3; maybe TRBD1 (6 bases). In germline, CDR1 is SGHDT, CDR2 YYEEEE. V was clipped by 4 bases and J by 4 bases, with 15 bases between them. The CDR3 contains 15 residues. CDR3 loop: CASSKRGPGGNTIYF. In DNA form, the CDR3 reads TGTGCCAGCAGCAAGCGGGGGCCGGGAGGAAACACCATATATTTT. The whole variable domain, filled in from reference TRBV5-6 and TRBJ1-3, reads DAGVTQSPTHLIKTRGQQVTLRCSPKSGHDTVSWYQQALGQGPQFIFQYYEEEERQRGNFPDRFSGHQFPNYSSELNVNALLLGDSALYLCASSKRGPGGNTIYFGEGSWLTVV.

Regarding this clone: Other DNA sequences in the sample encode the same CDR3. This rearrangement joins TRBV10-3 to TRBJ2-2; 8 positions match TRBD1. The germline gives CDR1 ENHRY, CDR2 SYGVKD. The CDR3 consists of 16 residues. J lost 4 bases, V lost 9 bases, and 13 bases had no gene match. The CDR3 loop reads CAISSWGQEITGELFF. The CDR3 DNA reads TGTGCCATAAGTTCCTGGGGACAGGAAATCACCGGGGAGCTGTTTTTT.

The chain carries TRBV2 and TRBJ2-3; D is uncertain. Trimming left V 6 bases short and J 4 bases short, with 8 bases between. Germline assignment: CDR1 SNHLY and CDR2 FYNNEI. The CDR3 is 12 amino acids. CDR3 DNA: TGTGCCAGCAGGGCCCTGTCAGATACGCAGTATTTT. It codes for CASRALSDTQYF.

This chain links TRBV7-9 with TRBJ2-4; 10 nucleotides agree with TRBD1. CDR1 is SEHNR and CDR2 is FQNEAQ in the germline V gene (reference sequence). The CDR3 totals 14 residues. V was clipped by 5 bases and J by 5 bases; unmatched bases: 3. The CDR3 region has the DNA TGTGCCAGCAGCACCGGGACAGGGGAAAACATTCAGTACTTC. This codes for CASSTGTGENIQYF.

The chain has TRBV19 and TRBJ1-3, with D possibly TRBD1 on 5 matching bases. V shed 6 bases and J shed 0 bases, with 9 bases lying between them. The CDR3 totals 14 residues. Germline lookup yields CDR1 LNHDA and CDR2 SQIVND (reference sequence). The CDR3 sequence is CASRTVSSGNTIYF. CDR3 sequence (DNA): TGTGCCAGTAGGACAGTAAGCTCTGGAAACACCATATATTTT.

This clone was seen once. This chain joins TRBV10-1 and TRBJ1-5, with D unresolved. In germline, CDR1 is WNHNN, CDR2 SYGVQD (reference sequence). The V and J ends lost 7 bases and 7 bases respectively, with 2 bases between them. The CDR3 spans 9 residues. CDR3 sequence reads: CASMQPQHF. The CDR3 DNA follows: TGCGCCAGCATGCAGCCCCAGCATTTT.

This chain connects TRBV2 to TRBJ1-1, with D unclear. The germline gives CDR1 SNHLY, CDR2 FYNNEI. The CDR3 is 15 amino acids. Trimming took off 5 bases at V and 5 bases at J, with 18 bases between the two ends. This CDR3 is CASSKIGRGETEAFF. The DNA of the CDR3 is TGTGCCAGCAGTAAAATCGGACGGGGAGAAACTGAAGCTTTCTTT.

The gene calls are TRBV6-5 and TRBJ1-6; 10 positions agree with TRBD1. The CDR3 has 14 residues. The germline V gene encodes CDR1 MNHEY and CDR2 SVGAGI. V lost 5 bases to trimming and J lost 7 bases; unmatched junction nucleotides: 2. CDR3 amino acids: CASSGTGANSPLHF. CDR3 nucleotides: TGTGCCAGCAGTGGGACAGGGGCAAATTCACCCCTCCACTTT.

The gene calls are TRBV7-8 and TRBJ2-1; 9 nucleotides agree with TRBD1. The CDR3 consists of 14 residues. Germline trimming cut 5 bases from V and 5 bases from J; bases unmatched to any gene: 4. Germline lookup yields CDR1 SGHVS and CDR2 FQNEAQ. CDR3 DNA sequence: TGTGCCAGCAGCCGGGACAGGGCCAACAATGAGCAGTTCTTC. Protein: CASSRDRANNEQFF.

The gene calls are TRBV11-3 and TRBJ2-1, with D perhaps given as TRBD1 or TRBD2 (7 bases each). The CDR3 length is 18 residues. CDR1 SGHNT and CDR2 YENEEA come from the germline V gene. Trimming pared 5 bases from V and 0 bases from J, leaving 20 bases between. This chain's CDR3 is CASSLRGPSGSSYNEQFF. CDR3 DNA: TGTGCCAGCAGCCTAAGGGGGCCTAGCGGCAGCTCCTACAATGAGCAGTTCTTC.

A few counts support this clone. In DNA, the CDR3 is TGCGCCAGCAGCCAGGCAAGCAGGAACACTGAAGCTTTCTTT. It translates to CASSQASRNTEAFF. This chain links TRBV4-3 with TRBJ1-1; D unclear. Germline V lookup: CDR1 LGHNA, CDR2 YSLEER. V dropped 3 bases and J dropped 1 base, with 9 bases sitting between them. The CDR3 extends over 14 amino acids.

The rearrangement links TRBV19 to TRBJ2-5, with 9 bases aligning to TRBD1. The CDR3 runs to 13 residues. Trimming cost V 3 bases and J 4 bases; bases outside gene matches: 0. Germline assignment: CDR1 LNHDA and CDR2 SQIVND (reference sequence). The CDR3 sequence: CASSMTGGETQYF. The CDR3 DNA sequence: TGTGCCAGTAGTATGACAGGGGGAGAGACCCAGTACTTC.

This rearrangement joins TRBV5-1 to TRBJ2-5; D may be TRBD1 or TRBD2 (6 bases each). Gene TRBJ2-7 matches the end of the DNA better, so the J call may be wrong. Looked up from germline, CDR1 is SGHRS and CDR2 is YFSETQ. This CDR3 spans 14 amino acids. DNA of the CDR3: TGCGCCAGCAGCTTAGGAGGGGGGCACTACGAGCAGTACTTC. Encoded protein: CASSLGGGHYEQYF.

This clone has only one observation. V is TRBV9 and J is TRBJ2-7; D may correspond to TRBD1 or TRBD2 (5 bases each). This CDR3 spans 14 amino acids. CDR1 is SGDLS and CDR2 is YYNGEE in the germline V gene. V lost 4 bases and J 6 bases, leaving 17 bases between the germline ends. The CDR3 nucleotides are TGTGCCAGCAGCTCTGGACCGACAGAGGGCGAGCAGTACTTC. This sequence encodes CASSSGPTEGEQYF.

This chain links TRBV18 with TRBJ1-1; D unclear. This CDR3 comprises 17 residues. The germline CDR1 and CDR2 sequences are KGHSH and LQKENI. V dropped 4 bases and J dropped 1 base, with 19 bases sitting between them. CDR3 sequence: CASSLPRRVSPNTEAFF. In nucleotides, the CDR3 is TGTGCCAGCTCACTCCCGAGGAGGGTTAGCCCGAACACTGAAGCTTTCTTT.

The chain joins TRBV2 to TRBJ2-3, with 7 bases matching TRBD1. Germline V lookup: CDR1 SNHLY, CDR2 FYNNEI. The CDR3 has 15 residues. The trim removed 3 bases at V and 8 bases at J, leaving 11 bases unmatched. CDR3 amino acids: CASSDQGDLVTTQYF. The CDR3 coding sequence is TGTGCCAGCAGTGATCAGGGGGACCTTGTAACTACGCAGTATTTT.

The CDR3 DNA follows: TGTGCCAGCAGCTCCATGGAGACCCAGTACTTC. Its translation is CASSSMETQYF. The chain links TRBV6-5 to TRBJ2-5, with D hard to call. The germline V gene encodes CDR1 MNHEY and CDR2 SVGAGI. The CDR3 is 11 amino acids. Trimming cost V 6 bases and J 5 bases, with 7 bases left between them.

The CDR3 DNA follows: TGTGCCAGCAGCCCCGGGACCCGGGCAGGTCAGCCCCAGCATTTT. Its translation: CASSPGTRAGQPQHF. The chain is built from TRBV5-5 and TRBJ1-5; possible D gene TRBD1, 5 bases. This CDR3 has 15 residues. Germline assignment: CDR1 SGHKS and CDR2 YYEKEE (reference sequence). The germline V and J ends were trimmed by 4 bases and 6 bases, with 17 bases remaining between them.

V is TRBV25-1 and J is TRBJ2-1; D possibly corresponds to TRBD1 (5 bases). The CDR3 consists of 14 residues. Germline V gene data show CDR1 as MGHDK and CDR2 as SYGVNS. V was trimmed by 2 bases and J by 4 bases, leaving 9 bases between them. CDR3 DNA sequence: TGTGCCAGCAGTGAACAGGGTTCGTACAATGAGCAGTTCTTC. It yields the protein CASSEQGSYNEQFF.

This clone was counted a single time. V and J are TRBV2 and TRBJ2-7; no clear D. The CDR3 is 11 residues long. Trimming left V 6 bases short and J 5 bases short, with 8 bases between. Germline CDR1 and CDR2: SNHLY and FYNNEI. The CDR3 coding sequence is TGTGCCAGCAGCGTCGAAAACGAGCAGTACTTC. As protein: CASSVENEQYF.

This clone was observed a handful of times. The CDR3 here is CASSNTGTGGSEAFF. DNA for the CDR3: TGTGCCAGCAGCAACACCGGGACAGGGGGATCTGAAGCTTTCTTT. The rearrangement joins TRBV21-1 to TRBJ1-1; the DNA was not compared with TRBD1, the D call given in the table. TRBV21-1 is reported as a pseudogene. The CDR3 is 15 amino acids.

This clone was detected only once. The chain recombines TRBV11-3 with TRBJ1-6; D gene ambiguous. The CDR3 has 13 residues. The V end was cut by 1 base, the J end by 8 bases, with 6 bases between. Germline V gene lookup returns CDR1 SGHNT and CDR2 YENEEA. In DNA, the CDR3 is TGTGCCAGCAGCTTAGGTGGGGATTCACCCCTCCACTTT. It encodes CASSLGGDSPLHF.

J is TRBJ1-1 and V is TRBV9; possible D gene TRBD1, 5 bases. Trimming pared 3 bases from V and 1 base from J, leaving 10 bases between. From germline, CDR1 is SGDLS and CDR2 YYNGEE. This CDR3 spans 14 amino acids. In DNA form, the CDR3 reads TGTGCCAGCAGCGGGGGCGGCCGGAACACTGAAGCTTTCTTT. Encoded protein: CASSGGGRNTEAFF.

This chain connects TRBV5-1 to TRBJ2-5, with D unresolved. CDR1 is SGHRS, CDR2 YFSETQ, per germline. V was pared by 0 bases and J by 3 bases, with 3 bases between. This CDR3 contains 12 residues. The CDR3 protein is CASSLAKETQYF. As DNA, the CDR3 is TGCGCCAGCAGCTTGGCGAAAGAGACCCAGTACTTC. Complete variable domain (other parts from reference TRBV5-1 and TRBJ2-5): KAGVTQTPRYLIKTRGQQVTLSCSPISGHRSVSWYQQTPGQGLQFLFEYFSETQRNKGNFPGRFSGRQFSNSRSEMNVSTLELGDSALYLCASSLAKETQYFGPGTRLLVL.